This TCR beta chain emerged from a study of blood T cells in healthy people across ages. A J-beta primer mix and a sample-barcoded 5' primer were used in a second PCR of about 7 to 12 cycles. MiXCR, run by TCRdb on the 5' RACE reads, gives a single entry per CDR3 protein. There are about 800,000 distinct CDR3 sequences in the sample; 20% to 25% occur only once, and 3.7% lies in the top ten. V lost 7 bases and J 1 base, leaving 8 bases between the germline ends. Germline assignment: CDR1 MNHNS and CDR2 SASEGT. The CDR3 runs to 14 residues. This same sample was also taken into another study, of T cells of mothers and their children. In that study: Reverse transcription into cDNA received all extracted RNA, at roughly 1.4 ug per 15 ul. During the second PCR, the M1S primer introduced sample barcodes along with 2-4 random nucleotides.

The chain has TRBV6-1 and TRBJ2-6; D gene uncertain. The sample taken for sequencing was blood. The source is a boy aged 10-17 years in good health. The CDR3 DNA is TGTGCCAGCAATAGTTTTTCTGGGGCCAACGTCCTGACTTTC. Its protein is CASNSFSGANVLTF.